Below, 28 T cell receptor beta chains from the same sample are listed, as sequenced in a study of CD8 T cells in ankylosing spondylitis. TCRdb used MiXCR to reprocess the 5' RACE reads, holding one entry per CDR3 protein. Among about 250,000 distinct CDR3 sequences listed, roughly 32% were seen once. Sequenced input: blood, either unsorted or a sorted T cell fraction (not recorded which). The receptors derive from a male donor with ankylosing spondylitis or in good health (not recorded which).

The chain links TRBV12-3 or TRBV12-4 to TRBJ2-5; 7 nucleotides line up with TRBD1. The CDR3 is 15 amino acids. V dropped 6 bases and J dropped 3; count of bases not matched to a gene: 10. CDR3 region: CASSLIGTVEETQYF. In DNA, the CDR3 is TGTGCCAGCAGCCTTATCGGGACAGTAGAAGAGACCCAGTACTTC.

This clonotype was seen many times. J is TRBJ2-5 and V is TRBV29-1; the D is unclear. From germline, CDR1 is SQVTM and CDR2 ANQGSEA. This CDR3 is 12 amino acids long. Trimming removed 6 bases from V and 5 bases from J, with 13 bases in between. The CDR3 sequence is CSVPEERETQYF. The CDR3 DNA sequence: TGCAGCGTCCCCGAGGAGCGTGAGACCCAGTACTTC.

The rearrangement uses TRBV12-3 or TRBV12-4 and TRBJ1-1; D ambiguous. V shed 6 bases and J shed 0 bases, with 8 bases lying between them. The CDR3 runs 13 residues. In DNA, the CDR3 is TGTGCCAGCAGGAGTAATGTGAACACTGAAGCTTTCTTT. Its translation: CASRSNVNTEAFF.

V usage is TRBV28 and J usage is TRBJ2-3; TRBD1 or TRBD2 may be the D gene (5 bases each). CDR1 is MDHEN, CDR2 SYDVKM, per germline. Trimming took off 6 bases at V and 0 bases at J, with 19 bases between the two ends. The CDR3 extends over 17 amino acids. Here the CDR3 reads CASRPFWDGPSTDTQYF. In nucleotides, the CDR3 is TGTGCCAGCAGACCCTTTTGGGACGGTCCTAGCACAGATACGCAGTATTTT. The whole variable domain, filled in from reference TRBV28 and TRBJ2-3, reads DVKVTQSSRYLVKRTGEKVFLECVQDMDHENMFWYRQDPGLGLRLIYFSYDVKMKEKGDIPEGYSVSREKKERFSLILESASTNQTSMYLCASRPFWDGPSTDTQYFGPGTRLTVL.

The V gene is TRBV27, the J gene TRBJ1-5; weak D call: TRBD1 (6 bases). Trimming stripped 5 bases from V and 8 bases from J, with 22 bases between. This CDR3 spans 16 amino acids. The germline V gene encodes CDR1 MNHEY and CDR2 SMNVEV (reference sequence). The CDR3 loop reads CASSPTAFGGRKPQHF. The DNA for the CDR3 is TGTGCCAGCAGTCCAACCGCCTTTGGGGGGCGAAAGCCCCAGCATTTT.

In its sample, this clonotype was seen a few times. The rearrangement links TRBV15 to TRBJ1-1, with TRBD1 matching 10 bases. Germline CDR1 and CDR2: LNHNV and YYDKDF (reference sequence). This CDR3 has 14 residues. V gave up 3 bases and J gave up 6 bases; unmatched junction bases: 4. The CDR3 DNA follows: TGTGCCACCAGCAGCTTAGGACAGGGGGCTGAAGCTTTCTTT. Encoded protein: CATSSLGQGAEAFF. The whole variable domain, filled in from reference TRBV15 and TRBJ1-1, reads DAMVIQNPRYQVTQFGKPVTLSCSQTLNHNVMYWYQQKSSQAPKLLFHYYDKDFNNEADTPDNFQSRRPNTSFCFLDIRSPGLGDTAMYLCATSSLGQGAEAFFGQGTRLTVV.

This clonotype was recorded a few times. The rearrangement uses TRBV20-1 and TRBJ1-1; 8 positions match TRBD1. There are 17 residues in the CDR3. Germline-derived CDR1 and CDR2 are DFQATT and SNEGSKA (reference sequence). J lost 0 bases, V lost 0 bases, and 9 bases had no gene match. CDR3 in DNA: TGCAGTGCTAGAGATTCAAACAGGGGGGCCATGAACACTGAAGCTTTCTTT. It yields the protein CSARDSNRGAMNTEAFF.

The CDR3 region has the DNA TGTGCCATCAGTGGTGTTGACCGGGACAGGGGAGGTGACACTGAAGCTTTCTTT. Translation gives CAISGVDRDRGGDTEAFF. V is TRBV10-3 and J is TRBJ1-1; 10 bases line up with TRBD1. The ends lost 4 bases at V and 3 bases at J; junction bases unmatched: 14. The CDR3 covers 18 residues. Germline-derived CDR1 and CDR2 are ENHRY and SYGVKD.

The rearrangement joins TRBV20-1 to TRBJ1-6, with no clear D. Germline CDR1 and CDR2: DFQATT and SNEGSKA (reference sequence). This CDR3 spans 14 amino acids. Between the trimmed V and J ends, which lost 0 bases and 11 bases, there was a span of 14 bases. Here the CDR3 DNA reads TGCAGTGCTAGAGATCTGACGTCCCATCCACCCCTCCACTTT. As protein: CSARDLTSHPPLHF.

The rearrangement links TRBV3-1 to TRBJ2-7; D is undetermined. This CDR3 is 15 amino acids long. Trimming pared 3 bases from V and 2 bases from J, leaving 14 bases between. CDR1 is LGHDT and CDR2 is YNNKEL in the germline V gene (reference sequence). The CDR3 DNA reads TGTGCCAGCAGCCACCGCCGTGGTGGGCCCTACGAGCAGTACTTC. Translating it yields CASSHRRGGPYEQYF.

This clonotype has more than one count but fewer than ten. The rearrangement uses TRBV5-6 and TRBJ1-2; D is ambiguous. CDR1 is SGHDT, CDR2 YYEEEE, per germline. The CDR3 runs to 15 residues. Trimming cost V 1 base and J 5 bases, with 15 bases left between them. The DNA of the CDR3 is TGTGCCAGCAGCTTGCCGGGTGTCGAGGTTTATGGCTACACCTTC. Translation gives CASSLPGVEVYGYTF.

This chain links TRBV7-9 with TRBJ1-1, with no clear D. The V end lost 0 bases, the J end lost 3 bases, and 5 bases lay between the germline ends. The CDR3 has 13 amino acids. Germline values: CDR1 SEHNR, CDR2 FQNEAQ (reference sequence). CDR3 nucleotide sequence: TGTGCCAGCAGCTTAGCAGGGTACACTGAAGCTTTCTTT. This encodes CASSLAGYTEAFF.

A note on this clonotype: Germline is not matched at one junction end, which may reflect a read error. V usage is TRBV27 and J usage is TRBJ2-1; the D call may be TRBD1 or TRBD2 (5 bases each). Germline V gives CDR1 MNHEY, CDR2 SMNVEV (reference sequence). The CDR3 spans 16 residues. The CDR3 here is CASRLGAGSSCNEQFF. The CDR3 bases are TGTGCCAGCAGATTAGGGGCAGGGAGCTCCTGCAATGAGCAGTTCTTC.

The sample holds a few counts of this clonotype. This chain connects TRBV24-1 to TRBJ2-6; D perhaps matches TRBD1 (5 bases). This CDR3 has 16 residues. Looked up from germline, CDR1 is KGHDR and CDR2 is SFDVKD. V lost 5 bases and J 1 base, leaving 11 bases between the germline ends. The CDR3: CATSVPQGSGANVLTF. The CDR3, as DNA: TGTGCCACCAGTGTTCCTCAGGGATCTGGGGCCAACGTCCTGACTTTC.

This clonotype was seen just once. The DNA of the CDR3 is TGTGCCAGCTCCCGGCCGGGGCAAGAGACCCAGTACTTC. It specifies CASSRPGQETQYF. The J gene is TRBJ2-5, the V gene TRBV7-2; tentative D call: TRBD2 (5 bases). Germline lookup yields CDR1 SGHTA and CDR2 FQGNSA. The CDR3 runs to 13 residues. V lost 8 bases to trimming and J lost 2 bases, with 12 bases between them.

V is TRBV10-3 and J is TRBJ2-7; possible D gene TRBD1, 5 bases. The germline V and J ends were trimmed by 8 bases and 5 bases, with 16 bases remaining between them. Germline CDR1 is ENHRY and CDR2 is SYGVKD. The CDR3 consists of 13 residues. The CDR3 nucleotides are TGTGCCATCGGTTCAACGACAGAGGACGAGCAGTACTTC. Its protein is CAIGSTTEDEQYF.

The chain couples TRBV20-1 to TRBJ2-7; the match to TRBD1 covers 9 bases. V lost 7 bases and J lost 1; bases outside the gene matches: 5. This CDR3 comprises 13 residues. Germline V gives CDR1 DFQATT, CDR2 SNEGSKA (reference sequence). Written as DNA, the CDR3 is TGCAGTGACCAGGGACAGGGTTCCTACGAGCAGTACTTC. It specifies CSDQGQGSYEQYF.

This clonotype has only a few counts. In DNA form, the CDR3 reads TGTGCCACCTCAATGGGTTACAATGAGCAGTTCTTC. It specifies CATSMGYNEQFF. This chain connects TRBV12-3 or TRBV12-4 to TRBJ2-1; D is unresolved. The germline V and J ends were trimmed by 10 bases and 4 bases, with 11 bases remaining between them. CDR3 length: 12 amino acids.

This clonotype was seen only once. The chain has TRBV7-2 and TRBJ2-1; D is uncertain. V gave up 2 bases and J gave up 6 bases, with 5 bases separating them. Germline V gives CDR1 SGHTA, CDR2 FQGNSA. The CDR3 extends over 12 amino acids. The DNA for the CDR3 is TGTGCCAGCAGCTTACTAAGCAATGAGCAGTTCTTC. It encodes CASSLLSNEQFF.

This chain joins TRBV7-3 and TRBJ2-3; possibly TRBD2 for D (5 bases). This CDR3 is 14 amino acids long. Germline V lookup: CDR1 SGHTA, CDR2 FQGTGA. V lost 5 bases, J lost 4 bases, and 13 bases lay in between. Here the CDR3 DNA reads TGTGCCAGCAGCCTGGCGACCGGGGCAGATACGCAGTATTTT. Its translation: CASSLATGADTQYF.

This clonotype came up a few times. V usage is TRBV20-1 and J usage is TRBJ2-7, with D tentatively TRBD1 or TRBD2 (5 bases each). Deletions cut 6 bases from V and 0 bases from J, with 15 bases between. The CDR3 has 14 amino acids. Germline V lookup: CDR1 DFQATT, CDR2 SNEGSKA (reference sequence). The CDR3 DNA follows: TGCAGTGCCGATGTCCCGGGGCACTCCTACGAGCAGTACTTC. Protein: CSADVPGHSYEQYF.

J is TRBJ2-7 and V is TRBV6-5; D is undetermined. This CDR3 has 16 amino acids. The V gene's germline CDR1 is MNHEY and CDR2 SVGAGI. Trimming stripped 3 bases from V and 1 base from J, with 16 bases between. The CDR3 sequence is CASSYSLGQSSYEQYF. The CDR3 DNA follows: TGTGCCAGCAGTTATTCTCTCGGGCAGAGTTCCTACGAGCAGTACTTC.

The chain joins TRBV20-1 to TRBJ1-1, with 7 bases lining up with TRBD1. This CDR3 is 16 amino acids long. J lost 1 base, V lost 3 bases, and 11 bases had no gene match. Germline lookup yields CDR1 DFQATT and CDR2 SNEGSKA (reference sequence). This chain's CDR3 is CSASPGRGLPNTEAFF. The CDR3 DNA reads TGCAGTGCTAGCCCTGGCAGGGGGTTACCGAACACTGAAGCTTTCTTT.

This sequence joins TRBV20-1 and TRBJ2-1; D might be TRBD1 or TRBD2, each matching 5 bases. Germline loops: CDR1 DFQATT, CDR2 SNEGSKA (reference sequence). V gave up 6 bases and J gave up 1 base, with 13 bases separating them. This CDR3 is 14 amino acids long. DNA of the CDR3: TGCAGTGCCCAAGGGACGGTTTCCTACAATGAGCAGTTCTTC. Its translation: CSAQGTVSYNEQFF.

The chain has TRBV28 and TRBJ2-5; possible D gene TRBD2, 5 bases. Germline lookup yields CDR1 MDHEN and CDR2 SYDVKM. The CDR3 loop spans 14 amino acids. V lost 5 bases and J 2 bases, leaving 12 bases between the germline ends. For the CDR3, the DNA is TGTGCCAGCAGTGCCCGGGGTGCACAAGAGACCCAGTACTTC. It specifies CASSARGAQETQYF.

This rearrangement joins TRBV6-2 or TRBV6-3 to TRBJ2-1, with 7 positions matching TRBD1. CDR1 is MNHEY, CDR2 SVGEGT, per germline. J lost 4 bases, V lost 4 bases, and 16 bases had no gene match. The CDR3 length is 18 residues. The CDR3 sequence is CASSFLRGLRSEYNEQFF. The CDR3 coding sequence is TGTGCCAGCAGTTTTCTGAGGGGGCTAAGGTCCGAATACAATGAGCAGTTCTTC.

This chain links TRBV20-1 with TRBJ2-3; TRBD1 matches at 7 bases. CDR1 is DFQATT and CDR2 is SNEGSKA in the germline V gene (reference sequence). J lost 8 bases, V lost 0 bases, and 8 bases had no gene match. The CDR3 extends over 14 amino acids. The CDR3 DNA reads TGCAGTGCTAGAGACCCGACAGGGCCCGGTACGCAGTATTTT. Translated: CSARDPTGPGTQYF.

This clonotype has just a few counts. V gene TRBV20-1 combines with J gene TRBJ2-1; possibly TRBD2 for D (6 bases). The CDR3 loop spans 13 amino acids. V was clipped by 1 base and J by 10 bases, with 14 bases between them. Germline V lookup: CDR1 DFQATT, CDR2 SNEGSKA (reference sequence). CDR3 sequence: CSARATRGSEQFF. The DNA for the CDR3 is TGCAGTGCTAGAGCTACGCGGGGTAGCGAGCAGTTCTTC.